This T cell receptor (beta chain) came from a study of CXCR3-negative and CXCR3-positive naive CD8 T cells. About the research overall: For each library, about 1.5 +/- 0.3 million TRB reads were obtained, some 140 million in total.

As concerns this clonotype: Antigen unknown.

UMI-labeled 5' RACE yielded the TRB cDNA libraries. TCRdb reprocessed the 5' RACE reads and reports one entry per CDR3 protein, with no DNA. Across approximately 140,000 distinct CDR3 sequences, the top ten clones capture roughly 0.27% of the sample. This CDR3 region has 11 residues. CDR1 and CDR2 from the germline V gene are SEHNR and FQNEAQ (reference sequence). Study-wide results and limits: TRB CDR3 properties were used to infer TCR strength, and surface CD5 was comparable between naive subsets. Both naive subsets had comparably high diversity; memory CD8+ cells much lower. Against CXCR3-negative naive cells, CXCR3-positive naive cells showed more hydrophobic TRB CDR3s. Upon cryopreservation, CXCR3 expression partially decreased, and most assays used fresh PBMCs.

V gene TRBV7-9 combines with J gene TRBJ1-1. This sequence was found in a human donor in good health. Some clones in this sample may be carry-over from other donors' samples. Sequencing used naive CXCR3+ CD8+ T cells from blood. The subset denotes: CD45RO-CCR7+CD27+CD95- naive CD8+ T cells expressing CXCR3 (TNR3+). The CDR3 sequence is CASSGWDEAFF.